Listed below are T cell receptor beta chains from one sample, sequenced in a study of T-cell memory formation after mild COVID-19. TCRdb processed the 5' RACE reads anew with MiXCR; each CDR3 protein has one entry. This table holds over 150,000 distinct CDR3 sequences, 10% to 15% found once. Material for sequencing was PBMCs or a T cell subset sorted from them (not recorded which). The receptors here all came from a man aged 18 to 29 who had mild COVID-19 (a few samples of this study predate the infection). Cell type and time point are not known. Each CDR3 is given with its conserved first and last residue. Each record gives: CDR3 protein, CDR3 DNA, D gene, J gene, V gene, clone size. D genes are given only for firm matches. The size of a clone is reported for some rows only, either as once, few or many, or as a class for expanded clones.

CDR3 protein: CASSYSIDTQYF
CDR3 DNA: TGTGCCAGCAGTTACTCGATAGATACGCAGTATTTT
D gene: NA
J gene: TRBJ2-3
V gene: TRBV6-2/TRBV6-3
clone size: few

CDR3 protein: CASSQDYLPNTEAFF
CDR3 DNA: TGCGCCAGCAGCCAAGATTATCTACCGAACACTGAAGCTTTCTTT
D gene: NA
J gene: TRBJ1-1
V gene: TRBV4-1
clone size: NA

CDR3 protein: CASISSGTGKVGELFF
CDR3 DNA: TGTGCCAGCATATCGTCCGGGACAGGGAAGGTCGGGGAGCTGTTTTTT
D gene: TRBD1
J gene: TRBJ2-2
V gene: TRBV3-1
clone size: NA

CDR3 protein: CSVIGRLAKNIQYF
CDR3 DNA: TGCAGCGTAATCGGGAGATTAGCCAAAAACATTCAGTACTTC
D gene: NA
J gene: TRBJ2-4
V gene: TRBV29-1
clone size: few

CDR3 protein: CASSLVKGSRGGYTF
CDR3 DNA: TGCGCCAGCAGCTTGGTCAAGGGCTCAAGGGGTGGCTACACCTTC
D gene: NA
J gene: TRBJ1-2
V gene: TRBV5-1
clone size: few

CDR3 protein: CASSPQTGAGANVLTF
CDR3 DNA: TGCGCCAGCAGCCCCCAGACAGGGGCTGGGGCCAACGTCCTGACTTTC
D gene: TRBD1
J gene: TRBJ2-6
V gene: TRBV5-1
clone size: few

CDR3 protein: CAIWGLNGYTF
CDR3 DNA: TGTGCCATCTGGGGCCTCAATGGCTACACCTTC
D gene: NA
J gene: TRBJ1-2
V gene: TRBV10-3
clone size: few

CDR3 protein: CASSLSGGGRGAQYF
CDR3 DNA: TGTGCCAGCAGCCTTAGCGGGGGGGGTCGAGGGGCCCAGTACTTC
D gene: TRBD2
J gene: TRBJ2-5
V gene: TRBV6-1
clone size: many

CDR3 protein: CATNQGQGTDTQYF
CDR3 DNA: TGTGCCACCAACCAGGGACAGGGCACAGATACGCAGTATTTT
D gene: TRBD1
J gene: TRBJ2-3
V gene: TRBV24-1
clone size: NA

CDR3 protein: CASSHRLVADTQYF
CDR3 DNA: TGTGCCAGCAGCCACCGACTAGTGGCAGATACGCAGTATTTT
D gene: NA
J gene: TRBJ2-3
V gene: TRBV6-2/TRBV6-3
clone size: few

CDR3 protein: CASSLKMGRVDEKLFF
CDR3 DNA: TGTGCCAGCAGCTTAAAAATGGGCAGGGTCGATGAAAAACTGTTTTTT
D gene: NA
J gene: TRBJ1-4
V gene: TRBV11-2
clone size: NA

CDR3 protein: CASSEDRVSNQPQHF
CDR3 DNA: TGTGCCAGCAGTGAGGACAGGGTCAGCAATCAGCCCCAGCATTTT
D gene: TRBD1
J gene: TRBJ1-5
V gene: TRBV12-3/TRBV12-4
clone size: few

CDR3 protein: CASSYRSSGANVLTF
CDR3 DNA: TGTGCCAGCAGTTATCGGAGCTCTGGGGCCAACGTCCTGACTTTC
D gene: NA
J gene: TRBJ2-6
V gene: TRBV6-5
clone size: few

CDR3 protein: CSARDNWGSAGELFF
CDR3 DNA: TGCAGTGCTAGAGATAACTGGGGGTCTGCCGGGGAGCTGTTTTTT
D gene: NA
J gene: TRBJ2-2
V gene: TRBV20-1
clone size: few

CDR3 protein: CASSLSRTGELFF
CDR3 DNA: TGTGCCAGCAGCTTAAGCCGAACCGGGGAGCTGTTTTTT
D gene: NA
J gene: TRBJ2-2
V gene: TRBV7-2
clone size: NA

CDR3 protein: CASSPGSLRSLAEQETQYF
CDR3 DNA: TGTGCCAGCAGCCCCGGGAGTCTCAGGTCGTTAGCGGAACAAGAGACCCAGTACTTC
D gene: NA
J gene: TRBJ2-5
V gene: TRBV7-2
clone size: few

CDR3 protein: CSAQVLTGDSTDTQYF
CDR3 DNA: TGCAGTGCTCAGGTCCTTACAGGGGACAGCACAGATACGCAGTATTTT
D gene: TRBD1
J gene: TRBJ2-3
V gene: TRBV20-1
clone size: NA

CDR3 protein: CATSDSRGVDNSPLHF
CDR3 DNA: TGTGCCACCAGTGACTCTCGGGGGGTGGATAATTCACCCCTCCACTTT
D gene: NA
J gene: TRBJ1-6
V gene: TRBV24-1
clone size: NA

CDR3 protein: CSARRGETQYF
CDR3 DNA: TGCAGTGCTAGGAGGGGAGAGACCCAGTACTTC
D gene: NA
J gene: TRBJ2-5
V gene: TRBV20-1
clone size: few

CDR3 protein: CASSLLAGANNEQFF
CDR3 DNA: TGTGCCAGCAGTCTCCTAGCGGGGGCTAACAATGAGCAGTTCTTC
D gene: TRBD2
J gene: TRBJ2-1
V gene: TRBV6-4
clone size: NA

CDR3 protein: CASSRSPLAGAANTGELFF
CDR3 DNA: TGCGCCAGCAGCCGATCCCCGCTAGCGGGGGCCGCGAACACCGGGGAGCTGTTTTTT
D gene: TRBD2
J gene: TRBJ2-2
V gene: TRBV4-1
clone size: few

CDR3 protein: CASSKANEKFF
CDR3 DNA: TGTGCCAGCAGCAAAGCGAATGAGAAGTTCTTC
D gene: NA
J gene: TRBJ2-1
V gene: TRBV21-1
clone size: once

CDR3 protein: CASSRQAPQDREQYF
CDR3 DNA: TGTGCCAGCAGTAGACAGGCCCCACAGGATCGAGAGCAGTACTTC
D gene: NA
J gene: TRBJ2-7
V gene: TRBV6-5
clone size: few

CDR3 protein: CASSLDLKGGETQYF
CDR3 DNA: TGTGCCAGCAGCTTGGACCTTAAGGGGGGTGAGACCCAGTACTTC
D gene: NA
J gene: TRBJ2-5
V gene: TRBV5-4
clone size: NA

CDR3 protein: CASSWMAGGTEAFF
CDR3 DNA: TGTGCCAGCAGTTGGATGGCGGGCGGCACTGAAGCTTTCTTT
D gene: NA
J gene: TRBJ1-1
V gene: TRBV6-5
clone size: NA

CDR3 protein: CASSQRGASYYNEQFF
CDR3 DNA: TGTGCCAGCAGCCAGCGGGGGGCCTCGTATTACAATGAGCAGTTCTTC
D gene: TRBD2
J gene: TRBJ2-1
V gene: TRBV7-9
clone size: NA

CDR3 protein: CASSLAVQPRSYNSPLHF
CDR3 DNA: TGCGCCAGCAGCCTAGCGGTACAGCCCAGGTCCTATAATTCACCCCTCCACTTT
D gene: NA
J gene: TRBJ1-6
V gene: TRBV23-1
clone size: NA

CDR3 protein: CASSATGLEGTQYF
CDR3 DNA: TGTGCCAGTAGTGCGACGGGACTAGAGGGGACCCAGTACTTC
D gene: TRBD2
J gene: TRBJ2-5
V gene: TRBV19
clone size: NA

CDR3 protein: CASSSQGYNEQFF
CDR3 DNA: TGTGCCAGCAGTTCTCAGGGTTACAATGAGCAGTTCTTC
D gene: NA
J gene: TRBJ2-1
V gene: TRBV6-6
clone size: NA

CDR3 protein: CASGRSGGLYEQYF
CDR3 DNA: TGTGCTAGTGGCCGTAGCGGGGGGCTCTACGAGCAGTACTTC
D gene: TRBD2
J gene: TRBJ2-7
V gene: TRBV12-5
clone size: few

CDR3 protein: CASSPQSYSPLHF
CDR3 DNA: TGTGCCAGCAGCCCCCAGTCTTACTCACCCCTCCACTTT
D gene: NA
J gene: TRBJ1-6
V gene: TRBV27
clone size: many

CDR3 protein: CASSHLIQNYGYTF
CDR3 DNA: TGCGCCAGCAGCCACCTCATCCAGAACTATGGCTACACCTTC
D gene: NA
J gene: TRBJ1-2
V gene: TRBV4-1
clone size: NA

CDR3 protein: CASSRQSYGYTF
CDR3 DNA: TGTGCCAGCAGTCGTCAGAGCTATGGCTACACCTTC
D gene: NA
J gene: TRBJ1-2
V gene: TRBV6-5
clone size: few

CDR3 protein: CASIGTSGGWETQYF
CDR3 DNA: TGTGCCAGCATTGGGACTAGCGGGGGGTGGGAGACCCAGTACTTC
D gene: TRBD2
J gene: TRBJ2-5
V gene: TRBV6-6
clone size: many